The source of this T cell receptor beta chain is a study of sequential checkpoint blockade in melanoma. Produced via immunoSEQ multiplex PCR; TCRdb's table is partial and in-frame only. The sample carries under 15,000 clones, around 69% recorded once. Treatment denoted: randomized to nivolumab then ipilimumab (arm A) or the reverse (arm B). The specimen comprised CD8+ T cells sorted from blood (inferred from file names), sampled from a patient given nivolumab and ipilimumab in sequence. This receptor was obtained from a human patient with melanoma. Some clones in this sample may be carry-over from other donors' samples.

This CDR3 is CASTGVPARGYTF. CDR3 in DNA: TGTGCCAGCACAGGGGTACCGGCTAGGGGCTACACCTTC. The chain is built from TRBV25-1 and TRBJ1-2, with D possibly being TRBD1 (6 bases). Trimming removed 7 bases from V and 8 bases from J, with 17 bases in between. Germline lookup yields CDR1 MGHDK and CDR2 SYGVNS. This CDR3 spans 13 amino acids.